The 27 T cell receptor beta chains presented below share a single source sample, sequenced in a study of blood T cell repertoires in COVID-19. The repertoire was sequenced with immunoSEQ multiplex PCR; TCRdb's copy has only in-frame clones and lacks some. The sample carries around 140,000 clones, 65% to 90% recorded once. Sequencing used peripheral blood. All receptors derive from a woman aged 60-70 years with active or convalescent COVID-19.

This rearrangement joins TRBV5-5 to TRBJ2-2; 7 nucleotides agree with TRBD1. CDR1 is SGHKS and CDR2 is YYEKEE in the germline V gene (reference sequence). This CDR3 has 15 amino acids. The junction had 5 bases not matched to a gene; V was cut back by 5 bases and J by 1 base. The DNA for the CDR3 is TGTGCCAGCAGACGGGACAGCCTGAACACCGGGGAGCTGTTTTTT. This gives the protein CASRRDSLNTGELFF.

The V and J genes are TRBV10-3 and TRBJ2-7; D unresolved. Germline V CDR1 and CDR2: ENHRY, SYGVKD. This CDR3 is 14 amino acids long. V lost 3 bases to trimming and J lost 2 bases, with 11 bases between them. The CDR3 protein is CAISDAGSTYEQYF. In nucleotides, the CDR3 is TGTGCCATCAGTGACGCAGGATCTACCTACGAGCAGTACTTC.

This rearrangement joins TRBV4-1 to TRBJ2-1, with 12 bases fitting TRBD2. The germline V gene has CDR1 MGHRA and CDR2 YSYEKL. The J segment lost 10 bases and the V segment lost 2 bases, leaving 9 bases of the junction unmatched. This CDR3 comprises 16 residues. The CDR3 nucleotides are TGCGCCAGCAGCCAACCAACTAGCGGGAGGCGATGGGAGCAGTTCTTC. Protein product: CASSQPTSGRRWEQFF.

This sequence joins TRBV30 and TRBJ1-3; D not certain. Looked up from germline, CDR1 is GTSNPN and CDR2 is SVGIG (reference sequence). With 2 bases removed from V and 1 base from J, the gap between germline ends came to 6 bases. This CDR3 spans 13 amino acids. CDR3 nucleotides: TGTGCCTGGAGTTCTAATTCTGGAAACACCATATATTTT. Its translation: CAWSSNSGNTIYF.

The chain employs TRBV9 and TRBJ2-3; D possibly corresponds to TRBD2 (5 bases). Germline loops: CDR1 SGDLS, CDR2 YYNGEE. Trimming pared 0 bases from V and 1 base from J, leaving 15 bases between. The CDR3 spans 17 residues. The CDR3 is CASSVAPFGAGTDTQYF. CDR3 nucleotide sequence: TGTGCCAGCAGCGTAGCCCCCTTTGGAGCGGGCACAGATACGCAGTATTTT.

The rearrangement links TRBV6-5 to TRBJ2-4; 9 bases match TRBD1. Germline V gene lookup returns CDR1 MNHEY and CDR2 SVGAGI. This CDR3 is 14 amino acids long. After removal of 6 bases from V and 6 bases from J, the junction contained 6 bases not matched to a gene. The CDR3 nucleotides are TGTGCCAGCAGAAACAGGGGGCGAGGAAACATTCAGTACTTC. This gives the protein CASRNRGRGNIQYF.

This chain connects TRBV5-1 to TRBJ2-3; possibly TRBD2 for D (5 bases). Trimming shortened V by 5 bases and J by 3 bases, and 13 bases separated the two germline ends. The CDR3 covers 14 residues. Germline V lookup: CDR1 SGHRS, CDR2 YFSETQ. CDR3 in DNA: TGCGCCAGCAGTCCAGGCGGACTGACAGATACGCAGTATTTT. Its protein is CASSPGGLTDTQYF.

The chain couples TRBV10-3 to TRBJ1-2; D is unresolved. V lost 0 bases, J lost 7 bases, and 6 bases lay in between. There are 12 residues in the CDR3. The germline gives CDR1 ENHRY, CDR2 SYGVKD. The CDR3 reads CAISESEGGYTF. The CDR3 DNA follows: TGTGCCATCAGTGAGTCCGAGGGTGGCTACACCTTC.

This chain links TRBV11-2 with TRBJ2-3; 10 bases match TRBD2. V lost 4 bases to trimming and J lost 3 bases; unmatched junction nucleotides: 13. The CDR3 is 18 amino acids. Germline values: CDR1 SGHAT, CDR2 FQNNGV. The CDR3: CASSYRLSSGGLTDTQYF. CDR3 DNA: TGTGCCAGCAGCTACCGACTTTCTAGCGGGGGATTAACAGATACGCAGTATTTT. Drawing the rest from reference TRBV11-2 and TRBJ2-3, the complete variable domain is EAGVAQSPRYKIIEKRQSVAFWCNPISGHATLYWYQQILGQGPKLLIQFQNNGVVDDSQLPKDRFSAERLKGVDSTLKIQPAKLEDSAVYLCASSYRLSSGGLTDTQYFGPGTRLTVL.

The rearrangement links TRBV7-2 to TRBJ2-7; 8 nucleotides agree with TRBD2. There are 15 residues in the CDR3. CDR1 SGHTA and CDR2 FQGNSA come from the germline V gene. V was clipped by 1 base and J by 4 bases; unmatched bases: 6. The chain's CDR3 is CASSLEGTSGYEQYF. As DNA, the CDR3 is TGTGCCAGCAGCTTAGAAGGAACTAGCGGATACGAGCAGTACTTC.

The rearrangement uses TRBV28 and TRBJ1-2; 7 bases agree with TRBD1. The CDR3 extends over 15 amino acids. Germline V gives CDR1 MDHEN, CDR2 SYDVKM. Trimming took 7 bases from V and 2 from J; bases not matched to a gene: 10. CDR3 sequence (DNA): TGTGCCAGCACCACCGGGACAGATTTCAACTATGGCTACACCTTC. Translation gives CASTTGTDFNYGYTF.

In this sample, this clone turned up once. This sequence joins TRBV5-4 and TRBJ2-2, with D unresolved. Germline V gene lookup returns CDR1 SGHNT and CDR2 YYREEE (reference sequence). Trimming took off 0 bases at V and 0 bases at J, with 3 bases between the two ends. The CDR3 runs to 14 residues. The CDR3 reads CASSLDTNTGELFF. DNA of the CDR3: TGTGCCAGCAGCTTGGACACGAACACCGGGGAGCTGTTTTTT.

This chain's CDR3 is CASSILPGLALYEQYF. The CDR3 DNA is TGTGCCAGCAGCATTCTCCCGGGACTAGCGCTTTACGAGCAGTACTTC. The rearrangement joins TRBV7-2 to TRBJ2-7; TRBD2 matches 10 bases. V gave up 5 bases and J gave up 4 bases; unmatched junction bases: 11. Germline V gene sequence: CDR1 SGHTA, CDR2 FQGNSA. CDR3 size: 16 residues.

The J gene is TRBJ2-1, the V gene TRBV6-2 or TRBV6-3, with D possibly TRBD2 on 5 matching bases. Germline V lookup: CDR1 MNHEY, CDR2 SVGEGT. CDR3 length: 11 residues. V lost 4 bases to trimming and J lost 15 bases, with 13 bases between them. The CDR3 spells CASSSEGPRFF. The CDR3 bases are TGTGCCAGCAGTTCCGAGGGCCCACGGTTCTTC.

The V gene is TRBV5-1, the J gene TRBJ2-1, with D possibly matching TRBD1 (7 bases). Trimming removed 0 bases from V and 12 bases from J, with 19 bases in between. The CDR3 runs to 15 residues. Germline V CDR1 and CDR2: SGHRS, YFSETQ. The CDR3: CASSLGPSRGVGQFF. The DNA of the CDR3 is TGCGCCAGCAGCTTGGGCCCGTCCAGGGGGGTGGGGCAGTTCTTC.

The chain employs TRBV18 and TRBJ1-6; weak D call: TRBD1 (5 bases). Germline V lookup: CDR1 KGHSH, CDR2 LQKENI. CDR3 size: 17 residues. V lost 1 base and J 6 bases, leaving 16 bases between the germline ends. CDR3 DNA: TGTGCCAGCTCACCACAAATCCAGGGTTCGATTAATTCACCCCTCCACTTT. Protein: CASSPQIQGSINSPLHF. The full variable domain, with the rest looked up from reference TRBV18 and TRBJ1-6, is NAGVMQNPRHLVRRRGQEARLRCSPMKGHSHVYWYRQLPEEGLKFMVYLQKENIIDESGMPKERFSAEFPKEGPSILRIQQVVRGDSAAYFCASSPQIQGSINSPLHFGNGTRLTVT.

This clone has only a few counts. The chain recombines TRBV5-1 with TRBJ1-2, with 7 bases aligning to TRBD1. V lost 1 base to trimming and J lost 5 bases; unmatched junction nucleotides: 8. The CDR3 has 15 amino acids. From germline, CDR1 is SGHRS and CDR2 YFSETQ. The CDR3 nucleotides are TGCGCCAGCAGCTTGAGTGGACAGGCTTATTATGGCTACACCTTC. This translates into CASSLSGQAYYGYTF.

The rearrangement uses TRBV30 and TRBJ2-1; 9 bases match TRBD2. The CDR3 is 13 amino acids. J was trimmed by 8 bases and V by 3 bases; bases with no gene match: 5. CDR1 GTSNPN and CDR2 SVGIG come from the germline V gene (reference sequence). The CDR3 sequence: CAWSEREVYEQFF. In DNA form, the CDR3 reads TGTGCCTGGAGCGAGCGGGAGGTCTATGAGCAGTTCTTC.

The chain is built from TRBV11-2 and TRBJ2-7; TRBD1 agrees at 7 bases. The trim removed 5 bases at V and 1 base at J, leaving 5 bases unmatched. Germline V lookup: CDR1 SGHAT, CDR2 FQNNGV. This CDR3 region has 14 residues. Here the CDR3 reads CASSANRGSYEQYF. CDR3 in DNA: TGTGCCAGCAGCGCCAACAGGGGATCCTACGAGCAGTACTTC.

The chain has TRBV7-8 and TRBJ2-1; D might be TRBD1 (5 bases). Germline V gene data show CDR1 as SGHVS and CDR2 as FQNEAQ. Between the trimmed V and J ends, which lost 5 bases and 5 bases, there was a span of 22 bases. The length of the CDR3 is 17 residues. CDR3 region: CASSQGVLDVRNNEQFF. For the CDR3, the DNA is TGTGCCAGCAGCCAAGGGGTTTTGGACGTGCGTAACAATGAGCAGTTCTTC.

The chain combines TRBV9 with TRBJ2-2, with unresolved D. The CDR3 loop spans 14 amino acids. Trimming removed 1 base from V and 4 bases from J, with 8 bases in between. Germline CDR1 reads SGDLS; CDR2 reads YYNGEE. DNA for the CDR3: TGTGCCAGCAGCGTAACGTCCAGCACCGGGGAGCTGTTTTTT. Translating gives CASSVTSSTGELFF.

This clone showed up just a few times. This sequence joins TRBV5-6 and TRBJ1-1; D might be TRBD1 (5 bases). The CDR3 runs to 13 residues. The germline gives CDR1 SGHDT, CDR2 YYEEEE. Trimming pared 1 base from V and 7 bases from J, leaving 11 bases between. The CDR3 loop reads CASSLRAGLEAFF. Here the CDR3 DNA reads TGTGCCAGCAGCTTGCGGGCAGGGCTTGAAGCTTTCTTT.

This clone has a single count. The DNA of the CDR3 is TGTGCCAGCAGCTTACTCACGGGAGGGCCAACAAACGAGCAGTACTTC. Translation gives CASSLLTGGPTNEQYF. This chain uses TRBV11-2 with TRBJ2-7; 8 bases are a match to TRBD2. Trimming cost V 2 bases and J 5 bases; bases outside gene matches: 11. The CDR3 totals 16 residues. Germline CDR1 reads SGHAT; CDR2 reads FQNNGV.

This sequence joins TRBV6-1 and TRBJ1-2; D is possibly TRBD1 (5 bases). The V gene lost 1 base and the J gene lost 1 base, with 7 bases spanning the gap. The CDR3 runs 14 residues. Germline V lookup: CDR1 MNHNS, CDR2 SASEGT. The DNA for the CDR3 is TGTGCCAGCAGTGAAGACAGGATTAACTATGGCTACACCTTC. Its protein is CASSEDRINYGYTF.

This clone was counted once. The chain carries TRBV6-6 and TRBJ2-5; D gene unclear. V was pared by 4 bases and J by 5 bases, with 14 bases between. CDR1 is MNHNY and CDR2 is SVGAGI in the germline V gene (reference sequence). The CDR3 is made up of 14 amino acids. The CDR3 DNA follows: TGTGCCAGCAGTTTTGGGCAGGTCCGGGAGACCCAGTACTTC. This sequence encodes CASSFGQVRETQYF.

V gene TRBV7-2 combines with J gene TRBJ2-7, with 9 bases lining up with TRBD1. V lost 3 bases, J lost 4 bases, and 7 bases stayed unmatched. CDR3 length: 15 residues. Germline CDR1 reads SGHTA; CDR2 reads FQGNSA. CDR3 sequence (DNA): TGTGCCAGCAGCTTTTACAGGGGGCTCGGGTACGAGCAGTACTTC. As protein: CASSFYRGLGYEQYF.

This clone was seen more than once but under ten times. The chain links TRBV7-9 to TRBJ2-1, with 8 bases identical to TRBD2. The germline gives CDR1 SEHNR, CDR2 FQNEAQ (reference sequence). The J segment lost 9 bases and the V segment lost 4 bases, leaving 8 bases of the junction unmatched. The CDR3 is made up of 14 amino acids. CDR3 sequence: CASSSPGLAIEQFF. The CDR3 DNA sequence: TGTGCCAGCAGCTCCCCCGGACTAGCTATTGAGCAGTTCTTC.